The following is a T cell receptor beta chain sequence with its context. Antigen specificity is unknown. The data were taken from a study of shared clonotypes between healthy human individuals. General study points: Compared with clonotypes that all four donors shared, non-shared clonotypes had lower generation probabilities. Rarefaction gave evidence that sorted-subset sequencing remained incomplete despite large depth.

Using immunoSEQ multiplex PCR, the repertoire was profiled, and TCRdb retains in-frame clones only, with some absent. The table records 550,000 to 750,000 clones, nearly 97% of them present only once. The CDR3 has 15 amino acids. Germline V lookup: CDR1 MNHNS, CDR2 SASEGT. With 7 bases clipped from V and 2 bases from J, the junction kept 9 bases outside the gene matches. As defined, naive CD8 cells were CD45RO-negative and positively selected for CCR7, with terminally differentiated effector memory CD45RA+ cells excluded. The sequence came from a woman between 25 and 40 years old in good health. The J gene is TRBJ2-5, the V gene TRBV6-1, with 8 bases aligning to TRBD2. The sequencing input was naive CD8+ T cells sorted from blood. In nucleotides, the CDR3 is TGTGCCAGCACTCTGCTTATAGCGGGACAAGAGACCCAGTACTTC. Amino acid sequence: CASTLLIAGQETQYF.